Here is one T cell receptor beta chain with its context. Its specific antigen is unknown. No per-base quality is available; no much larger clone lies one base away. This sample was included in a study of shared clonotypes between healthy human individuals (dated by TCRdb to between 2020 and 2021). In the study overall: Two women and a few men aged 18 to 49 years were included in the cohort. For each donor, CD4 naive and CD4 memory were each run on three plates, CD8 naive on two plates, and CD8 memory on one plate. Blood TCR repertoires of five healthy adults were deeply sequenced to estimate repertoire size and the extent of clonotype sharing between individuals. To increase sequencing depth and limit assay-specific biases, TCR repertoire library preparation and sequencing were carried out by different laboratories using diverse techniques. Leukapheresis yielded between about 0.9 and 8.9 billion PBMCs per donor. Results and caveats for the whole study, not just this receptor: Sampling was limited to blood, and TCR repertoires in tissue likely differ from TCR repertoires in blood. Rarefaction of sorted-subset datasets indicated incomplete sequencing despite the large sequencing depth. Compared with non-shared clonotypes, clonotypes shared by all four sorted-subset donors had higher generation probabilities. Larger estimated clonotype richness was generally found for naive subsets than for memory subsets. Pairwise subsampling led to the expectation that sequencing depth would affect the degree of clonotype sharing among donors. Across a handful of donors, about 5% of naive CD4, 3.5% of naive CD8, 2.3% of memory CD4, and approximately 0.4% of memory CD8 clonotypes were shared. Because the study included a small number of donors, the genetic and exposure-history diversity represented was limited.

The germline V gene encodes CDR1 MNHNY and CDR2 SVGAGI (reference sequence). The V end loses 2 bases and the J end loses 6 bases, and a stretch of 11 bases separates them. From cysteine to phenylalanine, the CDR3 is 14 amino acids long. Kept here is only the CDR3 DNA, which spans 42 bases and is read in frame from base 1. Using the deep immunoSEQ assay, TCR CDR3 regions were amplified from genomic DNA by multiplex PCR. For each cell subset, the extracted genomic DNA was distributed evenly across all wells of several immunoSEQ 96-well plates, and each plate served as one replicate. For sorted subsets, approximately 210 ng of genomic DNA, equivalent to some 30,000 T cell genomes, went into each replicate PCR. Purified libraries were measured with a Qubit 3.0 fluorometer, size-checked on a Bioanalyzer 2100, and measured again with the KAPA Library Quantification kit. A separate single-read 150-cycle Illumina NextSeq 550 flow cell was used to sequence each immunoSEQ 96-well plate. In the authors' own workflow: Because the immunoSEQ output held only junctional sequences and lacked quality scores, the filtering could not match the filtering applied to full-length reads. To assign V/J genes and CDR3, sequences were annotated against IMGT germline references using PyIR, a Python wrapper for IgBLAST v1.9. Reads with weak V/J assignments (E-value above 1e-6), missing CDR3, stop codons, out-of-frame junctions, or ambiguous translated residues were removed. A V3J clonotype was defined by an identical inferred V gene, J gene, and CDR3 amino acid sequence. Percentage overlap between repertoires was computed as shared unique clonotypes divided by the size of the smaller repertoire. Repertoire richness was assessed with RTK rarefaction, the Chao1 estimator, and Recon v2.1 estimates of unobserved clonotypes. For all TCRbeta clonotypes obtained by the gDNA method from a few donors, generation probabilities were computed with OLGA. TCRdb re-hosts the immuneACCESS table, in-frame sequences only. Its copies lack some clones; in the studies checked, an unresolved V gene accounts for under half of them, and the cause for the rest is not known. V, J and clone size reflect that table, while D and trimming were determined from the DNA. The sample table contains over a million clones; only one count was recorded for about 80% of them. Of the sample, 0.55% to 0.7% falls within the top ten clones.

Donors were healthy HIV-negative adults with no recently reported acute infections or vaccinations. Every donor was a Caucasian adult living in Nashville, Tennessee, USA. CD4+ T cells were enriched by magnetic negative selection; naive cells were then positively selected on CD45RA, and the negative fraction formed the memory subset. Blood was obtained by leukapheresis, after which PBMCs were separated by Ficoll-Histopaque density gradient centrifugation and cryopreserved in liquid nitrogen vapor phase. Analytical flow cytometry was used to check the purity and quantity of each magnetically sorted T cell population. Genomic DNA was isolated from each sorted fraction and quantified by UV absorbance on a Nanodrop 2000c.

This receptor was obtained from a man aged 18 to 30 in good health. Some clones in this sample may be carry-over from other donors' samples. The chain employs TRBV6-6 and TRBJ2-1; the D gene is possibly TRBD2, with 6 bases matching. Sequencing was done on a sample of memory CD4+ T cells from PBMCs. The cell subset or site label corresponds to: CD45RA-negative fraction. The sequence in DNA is TGTGCCAGCAGTTACGCACTAGCTGTCAATGAGCAGTTCTTC. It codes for CASSYALAVNEQFF.